Shown below are 19 T cell receptor beta chains from a single sample sequenced in a study of T-cell reconstitution after alpha-beta-depleted transplantation in children. Construction of the TCRbeta library involved unique molecular identifiers. TCRdb reanalysed the PCR reads using MiXCR and keeps one entry per CDR3 protein. The data contain around 680,000 distinct CDR3 sequences, 16% of them seen just once; the ten biggest clones take up 1.1%. This sample comprised PBMCs from the stem cell graft donor, obtained from the stem cell graft. The source is a human donor who donated a stem cell graft to a child with acute myeloid leukemia.

This clonotype was observed a handful of times. J is TRBJ1-4 and V is TRBV7-9; no definite D call. The CDR3 extends over 14 amino acids. Germline CDR1 is SEHNR and CDR2 is FQNEAQ (reference sequence). V was clipped by 4 bases and J by 8 bases, with 14 bases between them. CDR3 bases: TGTGCCAGCAGCTCCGACGGCATTGGGGAAAAACTGTTTTTT. It yields the protein CASSSDGIGEKLFF.

The genes are TRBV11-2 and TRBJ1-5; the D is unclear. The germline V gene has CDR1 SGHAT and CDR2 FQNNGV. CDR3 length: 18 amino acids. Trimming stripped 1 base from V and 0 bases from J, with 16 bases between. In DNA, the CDR3 is TGTGCCAGCAGCTTAGGGTCCGGTGGGAGTTATAGCAATCAGCCCCAGCATTTT. Amino acids: CASSLGSGGSYSNQPQHF.

Only a few counts were recorded for this clonotype. The rearrangement links TRBV20-1 to TRBJ1-1; 7 nucleotides line up with TRBD1. CDR3 length: 12 amino acids. Germline CDR1 reads DFQATT; CDR2 reads SNEGSKA (reference sequence). The CDR3 DNA is TGCAGAGCGGACAGGAGGAACACTGAAGCTTTCTTT. The encoded protein is CRADRRNTEAFF.

Here the CDR3 DNA reads TGTGCCAGCAGTCAAGGACTAGATGGGGAGACCCAGTACTTC. Translation gives CASSQGLDGETQYF. The rearrangement joins TRBV12-3 or TRBV12-4 to TRBJ2-5; 7 bases fit TRBD2. V lost 5 bases to trimming and J lost 5 bases; unmatched junction nucleotides: 8. The CDR3 is made up of 14 amino acids.

The sample holds many counts of this clonotype. The gene calls are TRBV20-1 and TRBJ2-3, with 8 nucleotides matching TRBD2. Germline-derived CDR1 and CDR2 are DFQATT and SNEGSKA (reference sequence). V shed 3 bases, J shed 5 bases, and the junction held 16 bases outside the gene matches. This CDR3 has 17 amino acids. In DNA, the CDR3 is TGCAGTGCTAGGGTCAGGTTTCTGCGGGGGGAGGTAGATACGCAGTATTTT. Its translation: CSARVRFLRGEVDTQYF.

This clonotype was detected many times. The chain carries TRBV5-1 and TRBJ2-6, with TRBD1 matching over 8 bases. CDR1 is SGHRS, CDR2 YFSETQ, per germline. The CDR3 consists of 19 residues. The J segment lost 0 bases and the V segment lost 0 bases, leaving 8 bases of the junction unmatched. This CDR3 reads CASSLDGTGATSGANVLTF. In nucleotides, the CDR3 is TGCGCCAGCAGCTTGGACGGGACAGGAGCCACCTCTGGGGCCAACGTCCTGACTTTC.

This clonotype has at least ten counts. The V call is TRBV27, the J call TRBJ2-7, with 9 bases matching TRBD2. In germline, CDR1 is MNHEY, CDR2 SMNVEV (reference sequence). This CDR3 has 16 residues. Germline trimming cut 0 bases from V and 4 bases from J; bases unmatched to any gene: 7. CDR3 loop: CASSLSSGGFFYEQYF. CDR3 bases: TGTGCCAGCAGTTTATCTAGCGGGGGCTTCTTTTACGAGCAGTACTTC.

This clonotype was found a few times. The chain links TRBV29-1 to TRBJ2-1, with a tentative D call TRBD1 (6 bases). The CDR3 has 15 residues. Germline CDR1 is SQVTM and CDR2 is ANQGSEA. Trimming took off 7 bases at V and 2 bases at J, with 18 bases between the two ends. CDR3 in DNA: TGCAGCGCCGAGGGGGACACCCAGACCTACAATGAGCAGTTCTTC. Encoded protein: CSAEGDTQTYNEQFF.

The chain is built from TRBV7-2 and TRBJ2-7; D is uncertain. V shed 8 bases and J shed 6 bases, with 14 bases lying between them. CDR3 length: 12 amino acids. The germline V gene encodes CDR1 SGHTA and CDR2 FQGNSA. As DNA, the CDR3 is TGTGCCAGCGGGCCCTCTAATTTCGAGCAGTACTTC. Protein: CASGPSNFEQYF.

This clonotype has at least ten counts. This chain links TRBV20-1 with TRBJ2-7; 12 positions agree with TRBD2. Unmatched junction bases numbered 1, after V lost 1 base and J lost 3 bases. This CDR3 comprises 14 residues. CDR1 DFQATT and CDR2 SNEGSKA come from the germline V gene (reference sequence). CDR3 protein: CSARGLAGDYEQYF. CDR3 bases: TGCAGTGCTAGAGGACTAGCGGGGGACTACGAGCAGTACTTC.

The chain carries TRBV9 and TRBJ2-1; D unclear. The germline gives CDR1 SGDLS, CDR2 YYNGEE. The length of the CDR3 is 19 residues. V lost 1 base and J 0 bases, leaving 20 bases between the germline ends. Here the CDR3 reads CASSVNDRERPGSYNEQFF. The CDR3 DNA reads as TGTGCCAGCAGCGTAAATGACCGAGAAAGACCCGGCTCCTACAATGAGCAGTTCTTC.

This clonotype was found many times. This chain uses TRBV15 with TRBJ2-2; D is possibly TRBD2 (6 bases). CDR1 LNHNV and CDR2 YYDKDF come from the germline V gene (reference sequence). CDR3 length: 15 residues. V lost 1 base and J lost 7, with 13 bases in between. The chain's CDR3 is CATSRGVRGGGELFF. The CDR3 DNA reads TGTGCCACCAGCAGAGGAGTGCGGGGCGGCGGGGAGCTGTTTTTT.

This clonotype was picked up many times. The gene calls are TRBV12-3 or TRBV12-4 and TRBJ2-2; 7 nucleotides align to TRBD2. J gave up 7 bases and V 5 bases, and 19 bases lay outside the gene matches. The CDR3 runs 18 residues. This chain's CDR3 is CASSPPGLRVSQGGELFF. CDR3 in DNA: TGTGCCAGCAGTCCACCGGGACTAAGGGTCTCCCAAGGCGGGGAGCTGTTTTTT.

The chain is built from TRBV20-1 and TRBJ2-7, with 8 positions matching TRBD2. Looked up from germline, CDR1 is DFQATT and CDR2 is SNEGSKA (reference sequence). The CDR3 contains 14 residues. V shed 6 bases, J shed 3 bases, and the junction held 10 bases outside the gene matches. The CDR3 DNA reads as TGCAGTGCCCATAGCGGGGCTCGAGACTACGAGCAGTACTTC. Its protein is CSAHSGARDYEQYF.

Many counts were recorded for this clonotype. The chain is built from TRBV5-1 and TRBJ1-1; D possibly corresponds to TRBD1 (6 bases). Trimming removed 4 bases at V and 3 bases at J, with 16 bases between. Per the germline V gene, CDR1 is SGHRS and CDR2 is YFSETQ. The CDR3 is made up of 15 amino acids. This chain's CDR3 is CASSNRVGGDTEAFF. The DNA of the CDR3 is TGCGCCAGCAGCAACAGGGTTGGTGGGGACACTGAAGCTTTCTTT. Variable domain in full (rest from reference TRBV5-1 and TRBJ1-1): KAGVTQTPRYLIKTRGQQVTLSCSPISGHRSVSWYQQTPGQGLQFLFEYFSETQRNKGNFPGRFSGRQFSNSRSEMNVSTLELGDSALYLCASSNRVGGDTEAFFGQGTRLTVV.

This chain uses TRBV6-1 with TRBJ2-7; D unresolved. The CDR3 consists of 16 residues. V was clipped by 0 bases and J by 0 bases, with 12 bases between them. CDR1 and CDR2 from the germline V gene are MNHNS and SASEGT. The CDR3 region is CASSEAAVGFSYEQYF. The CDR3, as DNA: TGTGCCAGCAGTGAAGCCGCGGTAGGTTTCTCCTACGAGCAGTACTTC.

This clonotype was seen ten or more times. V gene TRBV12-3 or TRBV12-4 combines with J gene TRBJ2-7; D is possibly TRBD2 (6 bases). The length of the CDR3 is 13 residues. V was shortened by 8 bases and J by 3 bases, with 14 bases between the two germline ends. In nucleotides, the CDR3 is TGTGCCAGCCGGATGGCGGGGCACTACGAGCAGTACGTC. Protein: CASRMAGHYEQYV.

This clonotype occurred many times. J is TRBJ2-1 and V is TRBV20-1; 7 bases agree with TRBD1. This CDR3 region has 16 residues. The V gene end was trimmed by 5 bases and the J gene end by 2 bases; junction bases not matched to a gene: 12. Germline CDR1 is DFQATT and CDR2 is SNEGSKA (reference sequence). In nucleotides, the CDR3 is TGCAGTGCTCCAAGGGATACAGGGGACCCCTACAATGAGCAGTTCTTC. The encoded protein is CSAPRDTGDPYNEQFF.

This clonotype came up many times. This sequence joins TRBV6-5 and TRBJ1-5; no clear D gene. CDR1 is MNHEY and CDR2 is SVGAGI in the germline V gene. The CDR3 length is 14 residues. V gave up 2 bases and J gave up 5 bases, with 10 bases separating them. Here the CDR3 reads CASSYETADQPQHF. In nucleotides, the CDR3 is TGTGCCAGCAGTTACGAAACGGCCGATCAGCCCCAGCATTTT.